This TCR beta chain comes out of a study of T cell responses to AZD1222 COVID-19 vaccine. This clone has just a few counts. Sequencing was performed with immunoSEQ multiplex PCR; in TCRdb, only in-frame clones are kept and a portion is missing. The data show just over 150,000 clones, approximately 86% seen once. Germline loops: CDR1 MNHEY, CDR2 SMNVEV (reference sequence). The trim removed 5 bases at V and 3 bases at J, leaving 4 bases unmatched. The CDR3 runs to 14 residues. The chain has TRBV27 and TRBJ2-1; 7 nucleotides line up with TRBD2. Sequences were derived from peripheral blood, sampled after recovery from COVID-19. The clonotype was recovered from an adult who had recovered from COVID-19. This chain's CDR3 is CASSPPGGYNEQFF. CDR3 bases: TGTGCCAGCAGTCCTCCGGGAGGCTACAATGAGCAGTTCTTC.